This TCR beta chain emerged from a study of cytomegalovirus exposure and HLA in healthy donors. The sample holds one count of this clone. The primer mix had 60 Vbeta and 13 Jbeta primers. Assay used: immunoSEQ multiplex PCR; TCRdb lists only in-frame clones, some missing. Here the sample spans some 220,000 clones, roughly 84% being singletons. This CDR3 contains 14 residues. V dropped 0 bases and J dropped 3 bases, with 9 bases sitting between them. CDR1 ENHRY and CDR2 SYGVKD come from the germline V gene. The sample taken for sequencing was PBMCs. The clonotype was recovered from a girl aged 2 to 9 in good health and CMV-seronegative. V gene TRBV10-3 combines with J gene TRBJ2-7; TRBD2 might be the D (6 bases). CDR3 DNA sequence: TGTGCCATCAGTGAGTCGCTAGCGAGCTACGAGCAGTACTTC. This gives the protein CAISESLASYEQYF.